Here is one T cell receptor (beta chain) with its context. Original handling: The authors estimated nucleated cell counts from reference gene primer amplification. Only in-frame clones appear in the TCRdb table, and some are missing; sequencing was by immunoSEQ multiplex PCR. Clone size and the V and J calls come from that table; the DNA yielded D and trimming. The sample yields 20,000 to 30,000 clones, approximately 92% seen once. The sample originates from a study of blood T cell repertoires in COVID-19. Study at large: The United States, Italy and Spain supplied acute and convalescent COVID-19 samples. Sources were T cells, B-cell-depleted T cells, or PBMCs; the material itself was cDNA or gDNA.

The CDR3 is 15 residues long. The V end lost 2 bases, the J end lost 0 bases, and 8 bases lay between the germline ends. Germline V gene sequence: CDR1 SGHTA, CDR2 FQGNSA. What was sequenced was peripheral blood. The rearrangement uses TRBV7-2 and TRBJ1-3; D not certain. The TCR sequence derives from a human donor in a cohort sampled during active COVID-19. Here the CDR3 reads CASSLRRLSGNTIYF. The CDR3, as DNA: TGTGCCAGCAGCTTACGTAGACTCTCTGGAAACACCATATATTTT.